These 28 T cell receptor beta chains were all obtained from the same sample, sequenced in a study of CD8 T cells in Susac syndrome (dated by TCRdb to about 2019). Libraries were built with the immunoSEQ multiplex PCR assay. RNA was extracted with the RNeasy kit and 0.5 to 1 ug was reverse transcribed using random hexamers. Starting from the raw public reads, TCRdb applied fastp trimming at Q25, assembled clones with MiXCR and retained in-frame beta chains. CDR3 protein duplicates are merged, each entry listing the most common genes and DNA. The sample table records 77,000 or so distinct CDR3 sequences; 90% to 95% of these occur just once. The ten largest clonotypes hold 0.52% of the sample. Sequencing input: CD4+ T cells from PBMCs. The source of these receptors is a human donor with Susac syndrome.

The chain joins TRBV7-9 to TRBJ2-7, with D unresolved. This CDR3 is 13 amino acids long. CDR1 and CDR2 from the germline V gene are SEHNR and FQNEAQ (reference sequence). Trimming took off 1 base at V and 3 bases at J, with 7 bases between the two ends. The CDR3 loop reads CASSLDASYEQYF. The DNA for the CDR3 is TGTGCCAGCAGCTTAGATGCCAGCTACGAGCAGTACTTC. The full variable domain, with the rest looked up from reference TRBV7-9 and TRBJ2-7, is DTGVSQNPRHKITKRGQNVTFRCDPISEHNRLYWYRQTLGQGPEFLTYFQNEAQLEKSRLLSDRFSAERPKGSFSTLEIQRTEQGDSAMYLCASSLDASYEQYFGPGTRLTVT.

In nucleotides, the CDR3 is TGCGCCAGCAGCTTGGACAGGGCAGAGGAGCAGTTCTTC. This gives the protein CASSLDRAEEQFF. V is TRBV5-1 and J is TRBJ2-1; a possible D gene is TRBD1 (6 bases). Germline CDR1 and CDR2: SGHRS and YFSETQ. CDR3 size: 13 residues. The ends were cut back, 0 bases at V and 10 bases at J, with 11 bases in the middle.

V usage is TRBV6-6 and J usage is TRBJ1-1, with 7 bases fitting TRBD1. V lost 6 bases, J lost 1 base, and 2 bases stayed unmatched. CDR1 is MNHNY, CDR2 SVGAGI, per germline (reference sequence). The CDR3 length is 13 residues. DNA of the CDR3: TGTGCCAGCAGAGACAGGGCGAACACTGAAGCTTTCTTT. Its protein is CASRDRANTEAFF.

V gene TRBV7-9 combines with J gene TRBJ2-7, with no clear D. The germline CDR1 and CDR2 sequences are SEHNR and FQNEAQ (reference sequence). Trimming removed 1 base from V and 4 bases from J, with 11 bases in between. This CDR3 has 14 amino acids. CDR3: CASSLGQLNYEQYF. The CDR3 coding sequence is TGTGCCAGCAGCTTAGGCCAGTTGAATTACGAGCAGTACTTC. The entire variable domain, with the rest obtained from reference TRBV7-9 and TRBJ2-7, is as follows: DTGVSQNPRHKITKRGQNVTFRCDPISEHNRLYWYRQTLGQGPEFLTYFQNEAQLEKSRLLSDRFSAERPKGSFSTLEIQRTEQGDSAMYLCASSLGQLNYEQYFGPGTRLTVT.

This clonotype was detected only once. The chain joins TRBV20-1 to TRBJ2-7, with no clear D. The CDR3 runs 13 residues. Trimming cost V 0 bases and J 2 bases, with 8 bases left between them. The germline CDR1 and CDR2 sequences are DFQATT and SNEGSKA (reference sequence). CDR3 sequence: CSARDVRPYEQYF. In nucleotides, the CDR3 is TGCAGTGCTAGAGATGTCCGACCCTACGAGCAGTACTTC.

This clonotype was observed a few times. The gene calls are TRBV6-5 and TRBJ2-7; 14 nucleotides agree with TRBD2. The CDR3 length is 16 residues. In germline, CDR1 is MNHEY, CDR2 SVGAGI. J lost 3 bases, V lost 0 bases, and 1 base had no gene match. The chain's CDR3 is CASSYSGTSGSYEQYF. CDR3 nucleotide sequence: TGTGCCAGCAGTTACTCCGGGACTAGCGGGAGCTACGAGCAGTACTTC.

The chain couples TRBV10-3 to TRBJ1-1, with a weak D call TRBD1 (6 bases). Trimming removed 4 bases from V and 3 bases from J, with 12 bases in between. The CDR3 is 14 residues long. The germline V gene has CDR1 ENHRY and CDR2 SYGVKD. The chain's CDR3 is CAISGQAKYTEAFF. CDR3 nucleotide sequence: TGTGCCATCAGTGGACAGGCAAAATACACTGAAGCTTTCTTT.

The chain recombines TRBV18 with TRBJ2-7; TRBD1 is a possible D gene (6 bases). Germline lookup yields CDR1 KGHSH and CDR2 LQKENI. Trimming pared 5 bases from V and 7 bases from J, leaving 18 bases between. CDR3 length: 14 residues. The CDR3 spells CASSGRESQGEQYF. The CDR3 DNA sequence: TGTGCCAGCTCAGGAAGGGAGTCTCAGGGGGAGCAGTACTTC.

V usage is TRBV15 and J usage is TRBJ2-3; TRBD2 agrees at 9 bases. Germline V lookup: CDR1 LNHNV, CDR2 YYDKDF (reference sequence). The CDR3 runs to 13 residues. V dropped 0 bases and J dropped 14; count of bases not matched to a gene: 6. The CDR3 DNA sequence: TGTGCCACCAGCAGAGATTTCCAGCGGGAGGCGTATTTT. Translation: CATSRDFQREAYF.

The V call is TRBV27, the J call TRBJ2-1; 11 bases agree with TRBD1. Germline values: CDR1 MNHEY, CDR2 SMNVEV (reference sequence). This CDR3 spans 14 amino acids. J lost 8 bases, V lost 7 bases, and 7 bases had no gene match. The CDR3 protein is CASNLGQGDHEQFF. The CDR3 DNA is TGTGCCAGCAACCTGGGACAGGGGGATCATGAGCAGTTCTTC.

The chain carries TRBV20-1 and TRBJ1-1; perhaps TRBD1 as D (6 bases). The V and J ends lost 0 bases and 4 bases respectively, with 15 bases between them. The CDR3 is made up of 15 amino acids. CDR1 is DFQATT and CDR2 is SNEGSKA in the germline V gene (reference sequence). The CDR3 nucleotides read TGCAGTGCTAGAGAGTTGGGGGCCCTGAGCACTGAAGCTTTCTTT. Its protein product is CSARELGALSTEAFF.

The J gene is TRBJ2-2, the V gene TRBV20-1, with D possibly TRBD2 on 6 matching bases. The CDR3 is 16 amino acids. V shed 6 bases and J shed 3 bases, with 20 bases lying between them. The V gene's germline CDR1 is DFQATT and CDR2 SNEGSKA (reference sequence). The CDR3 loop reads CSALTPEGRYTGELFF. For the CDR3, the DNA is TGCAGTGCATTAACCCCGGAGGGCCGTTACACCGGGGAGCTGTTTTTT.

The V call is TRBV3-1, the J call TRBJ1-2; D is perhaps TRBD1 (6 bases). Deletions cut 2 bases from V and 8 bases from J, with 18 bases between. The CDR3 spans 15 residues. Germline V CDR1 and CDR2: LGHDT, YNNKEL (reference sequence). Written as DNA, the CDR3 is TGTGCCAGCAGCCAAAACCAACAGGGTAAAGGGGGCTACACCTTC. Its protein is CASSQNQQGKGGYTF.

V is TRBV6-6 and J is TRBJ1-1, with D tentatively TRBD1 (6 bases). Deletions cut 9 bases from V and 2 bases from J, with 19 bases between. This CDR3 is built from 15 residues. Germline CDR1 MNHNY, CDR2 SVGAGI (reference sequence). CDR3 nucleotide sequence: TGTGCCAGTATCCGGGACAACTTGCTCAACACTGAAGCTTTCTTT. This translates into CASIRDNLLNTEAFF.

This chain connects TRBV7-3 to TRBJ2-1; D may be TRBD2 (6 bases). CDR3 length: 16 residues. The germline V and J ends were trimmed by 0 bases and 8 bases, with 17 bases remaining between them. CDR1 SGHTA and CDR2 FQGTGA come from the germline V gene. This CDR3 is CASSLTGRGLGDEQFF. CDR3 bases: TGTGCCAGCAGCTTAACGGGAAGGGGACTGGGGGATGAGCAGTTCTTC.

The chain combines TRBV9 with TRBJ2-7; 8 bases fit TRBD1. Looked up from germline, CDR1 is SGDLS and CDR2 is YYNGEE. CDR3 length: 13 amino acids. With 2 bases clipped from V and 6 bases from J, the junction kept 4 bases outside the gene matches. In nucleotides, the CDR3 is TGTGCCAGCAGCGTCGGACAGGGCACCGAGCAGTACTTC. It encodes CASSVGQGTEQYF.

This chain's CDR3 is CSAPGNVGGLDEQFF. The CDR3, as DNA: TGCAGTGCTCCGGGGAATGTCGGGGGGCTGGATGAGCAGTTCTTC. The chain uses TRBV20-1 and TRBJ2-1; the D gene is possibly TRBD2 (7 bases). Germline lookup yields CDR1 DFQATT and CDR2 SNEGSKA (reference sequence). The CDR3 consists of 15 residues. V shed 5 bases and J shed 8 bases, with 22 bases lying between them.

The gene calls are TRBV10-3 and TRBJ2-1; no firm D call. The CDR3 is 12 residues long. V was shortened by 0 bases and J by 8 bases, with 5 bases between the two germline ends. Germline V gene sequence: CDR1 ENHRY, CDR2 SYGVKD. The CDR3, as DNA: TGTGCCATCAGTGAGTCGACGTATGAGCAGTTCTTC. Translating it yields CAISESTYEQFF.

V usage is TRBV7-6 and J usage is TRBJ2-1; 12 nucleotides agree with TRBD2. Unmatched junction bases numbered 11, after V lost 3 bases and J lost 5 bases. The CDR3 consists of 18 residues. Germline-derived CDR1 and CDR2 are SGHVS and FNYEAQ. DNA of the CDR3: TGTGCCAGCAGCTTGCCCCGGCTAGCGGGGGGGCCTAACAATGAGCAGTTCTTC. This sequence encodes CASSLPRLAGGPNNEQFF.

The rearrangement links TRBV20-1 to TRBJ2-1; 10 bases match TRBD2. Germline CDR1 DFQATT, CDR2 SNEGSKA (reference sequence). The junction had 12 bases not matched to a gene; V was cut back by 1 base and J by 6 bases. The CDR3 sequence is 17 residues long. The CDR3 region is CSARVGLAGAMGNEQFF. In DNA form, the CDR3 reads TGCAGTGCTAGAGTAGGGCTAGCGGGGGCTATGGGCAATGAGCAGTTCTTC.

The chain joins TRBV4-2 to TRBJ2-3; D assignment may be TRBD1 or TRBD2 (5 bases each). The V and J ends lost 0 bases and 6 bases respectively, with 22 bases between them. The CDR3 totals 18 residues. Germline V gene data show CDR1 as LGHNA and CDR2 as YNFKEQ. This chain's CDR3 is CASSQDAPRNGWGDTQYF. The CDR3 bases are TGTGCCAGCAGCCAAGATGCCCCCAGGAACGGATGGGGGGATACGCAGTATTTT.

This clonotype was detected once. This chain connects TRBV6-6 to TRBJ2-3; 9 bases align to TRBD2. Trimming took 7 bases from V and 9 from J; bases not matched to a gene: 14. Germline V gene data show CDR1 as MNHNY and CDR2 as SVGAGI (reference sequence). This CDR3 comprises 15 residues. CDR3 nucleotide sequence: TGTGCCAGCACCGAAAGTACTAGCGGGTTTGGGACGCAGTATTTT. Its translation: CASTESTSGFGTQYF.

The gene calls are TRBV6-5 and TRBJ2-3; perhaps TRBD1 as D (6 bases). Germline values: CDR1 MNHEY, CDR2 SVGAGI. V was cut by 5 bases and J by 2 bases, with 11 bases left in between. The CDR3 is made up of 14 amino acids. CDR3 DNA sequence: TGTGCCAGCAGTCCCACAGGGCCCACAGATACGCAGTATTTT. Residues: CASSPTGPTDTQYF.

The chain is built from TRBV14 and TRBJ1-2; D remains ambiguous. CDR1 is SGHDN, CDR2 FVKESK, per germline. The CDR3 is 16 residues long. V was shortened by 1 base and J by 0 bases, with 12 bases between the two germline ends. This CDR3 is CASSQGSAKANYGYTF. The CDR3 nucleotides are TGTGCCAGCAGCCAAGGATCCGCAAAAGCTAACTATGGCTACACCTTC.

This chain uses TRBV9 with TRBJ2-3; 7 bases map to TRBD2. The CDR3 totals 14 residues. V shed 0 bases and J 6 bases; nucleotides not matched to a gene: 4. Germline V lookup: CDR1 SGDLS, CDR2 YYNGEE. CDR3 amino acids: CASSVEPLADTQYF. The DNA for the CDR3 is TGTGCCAGCAGCGTAGAGCCACTAGCGGATACGCAGTATTTT.

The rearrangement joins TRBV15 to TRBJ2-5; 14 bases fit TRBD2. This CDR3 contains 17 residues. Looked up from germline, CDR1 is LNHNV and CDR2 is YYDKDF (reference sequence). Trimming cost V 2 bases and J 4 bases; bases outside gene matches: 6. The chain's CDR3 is CATSRPGLAGGLETQYF. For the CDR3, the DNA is TGTGCCACCAGCAGACCTGGACTAGCGGGGGGTTTAGAGACCCAGTACTTC.

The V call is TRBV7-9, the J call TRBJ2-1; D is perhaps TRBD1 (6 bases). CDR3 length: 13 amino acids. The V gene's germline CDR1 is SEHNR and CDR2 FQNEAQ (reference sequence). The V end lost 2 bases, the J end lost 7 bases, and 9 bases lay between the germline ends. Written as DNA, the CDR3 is TGTGCCAGCAGCTTAACAGGGTCGAATGAGCAGTTCTTC. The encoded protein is CASSLTGSNEQFF.

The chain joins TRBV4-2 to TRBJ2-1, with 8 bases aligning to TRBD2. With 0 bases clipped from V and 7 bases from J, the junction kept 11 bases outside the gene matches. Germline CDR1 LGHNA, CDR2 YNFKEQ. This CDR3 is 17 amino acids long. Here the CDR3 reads CASSQDGESGGINEQFF. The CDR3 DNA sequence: TGTGCCAGCAGCCAAGATGGAGAGTCGGGAGGGATTAATGAGCAGTTCTTC.